The clone carrying this T cell receptor beta chain has ten or more counts. Arm-PCR of CDR3 regions with iRepertoire HTBI primers generated TCR beta libraries. TCRdb re-derived calls from the multiplex PCR reads in MiXCR, one entry per CDR3 protein. The sample consists of fewer than 500,000 distinct CDR3 sequences, under 20% of them appearing once. The data derive from a study of regulatory T cells in long-lasting Graves disease. CDR1 is SGHAT, CDR2 FQNNGV, per germline. This CDR3 region has 16 residues. V lost 0 bases and J lost 6; bases outside the gene matches: 5. Time point denoted: newly diagnosed GD, antithyroid drugs for less than 3 months. The TCR library was made from RNA extracted from PBMCs. These same records also appear under a second study, on T cells in Graves' hyperthyroidism and ophthalmopathy.

The TCR originated in a man aged 40-49 years with Graves disease. The chain joins TRBV11-2 to TRBJ2-1; 10 nucleotides align to TRBD2. The sample consisted of peripheral blood mononuclear cells (PBMCs), taken at new diagnosis, from a patient treated with antithyroid drugs. The CDR3 reads CASSLERLAGFNEQFF. DNA for the CDR3: TGTGCCAGCAGCTTAGAGAGACTAGCGGGCTTCAATGAGCAGTTCTTC.